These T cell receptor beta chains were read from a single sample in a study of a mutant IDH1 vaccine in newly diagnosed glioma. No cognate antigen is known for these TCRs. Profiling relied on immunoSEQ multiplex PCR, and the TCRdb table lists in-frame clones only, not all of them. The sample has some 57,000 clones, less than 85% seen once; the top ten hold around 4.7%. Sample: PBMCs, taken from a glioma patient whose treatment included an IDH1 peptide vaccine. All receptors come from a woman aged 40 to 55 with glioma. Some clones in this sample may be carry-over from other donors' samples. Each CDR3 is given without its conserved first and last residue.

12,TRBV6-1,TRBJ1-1,ASIVDRGGTEAF
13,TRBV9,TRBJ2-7,ASSPLAGGLYEQY
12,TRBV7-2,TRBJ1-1,ASSLEEGNTEAF
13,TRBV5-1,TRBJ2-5,ASSRGTFYQETQY
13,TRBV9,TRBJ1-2,ASSFGTGEAGGYT
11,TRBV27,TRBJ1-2,ASSFGGAAGYT
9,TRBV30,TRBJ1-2,AWRPIYGYT
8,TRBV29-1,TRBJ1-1,SVRVSEAF
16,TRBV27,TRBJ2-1,ASSLSFLAGGTYNEQF
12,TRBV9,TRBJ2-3,ASSVVGAKDTQY
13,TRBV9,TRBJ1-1,ASSVGGGINTEAF
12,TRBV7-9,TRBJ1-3,ASSVGTGEDTIY